This T cell receptor (beta chain) was sequenced in a study of cytomegalovirus exposure and HLA in healthy donors. Overall study findings and caveats: Follow-up analysis later connected one missense variant in DCLRE1C with trimming of TCR beta V- and J-genes. In a later analysis, a genetic analysis reported fewer productive-TCR N-insertions in an Asian-associated ancestry cluster than the cohort average.

Researchers ran the PCR with 60 Vbeta and 13 Jbeta primers. Method: immunoSEQ multiplex PCR; TCRdb's copy keeps in-frame clones and lacks some. Of about 150,000 clones listed, 65% to 80% are singletons. A word on this clone: Its matching antigen is unknown.

Specimen: PBMCs. This clonotype was obtained from a man aged 18 to 30 in good health and CMV-seronegative.

Written as DNA, the CDR3 is TGCGCCAGCAGCTACGACAGGGACCCTGAAGCTTTCTTT. It yields the protein CASSYDRDPEAFF. This chain links TRBV5-1 with TRBJ1-1; 7 nucleotides agree with TRBD1. The CDR3 totals 13 residues. J lost 6 bases, V lost 3 bases, and 5 bases had no gene match. The germline V gene encodes CDR1 SGHRS and CDR2 YFSETQ.